This T cell receptor (beta chain) was retrieved from a study of OX40 agonist ivuxolimab in advanced cancers. V lost 2 bases to trimming and J lost 0 bases, with 9 bases between them. Per germline, CDR1 SGDLS and CDR2 YYNGEE. This CDR3 is built from 15 residues. Findings and limits, study-wide: Antigen specificity remained undetermined for the expanded peripheral T cells.

A note on this clone: Its target is unknown.

Sequencing was performed with immunoSEQ multiplex PCR; in TCRdb, only in-frame clones are kept and a portion is missing. The sample includes about 62,000 clones, around 79% of them seen just once. The chain carries TRBV9 and TRBJ1-3; D perhaps matches TRBD1 (5 bases). Source: CD4+ or CD8+ T cells sorted from blood, taken in a trial of the OX40 agonist ivuxolimab. The origin of this receptor is an adult with an advanced solid tumor such as melanoma, head and neck, liver or kidney cancer. DNA of the CDR3: TGTGCCAGCAGCGTCGAAGGGGCCTCTGGAAACACCATATATTTT. Protein: CASSVEGASGNTIYF.